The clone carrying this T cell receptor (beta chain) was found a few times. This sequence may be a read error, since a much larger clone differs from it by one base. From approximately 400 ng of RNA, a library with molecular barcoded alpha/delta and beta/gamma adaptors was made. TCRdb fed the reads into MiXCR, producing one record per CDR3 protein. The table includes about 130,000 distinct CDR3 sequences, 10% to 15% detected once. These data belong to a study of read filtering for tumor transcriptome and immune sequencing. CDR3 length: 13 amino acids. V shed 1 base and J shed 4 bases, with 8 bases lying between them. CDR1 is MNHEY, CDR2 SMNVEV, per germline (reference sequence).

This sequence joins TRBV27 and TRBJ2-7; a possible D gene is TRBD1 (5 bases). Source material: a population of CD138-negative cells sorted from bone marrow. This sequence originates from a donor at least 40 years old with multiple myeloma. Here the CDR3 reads CASSLWTLYEQYF. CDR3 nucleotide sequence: TGTGCCAGCAGTTTATGGACATTGTACGAGCAGTACTTC.